This T cell receptor (beta chain) derives from a study of CD8+CD57+ T cells in acquired aplastic anemia. Across the whole study: Sorted cells (CD4+ and CD8+) yielded DNA amounts that averaged roughly 3 ug.

In patients chosen for sequencing, flow cytometry had shown CD8+CD57+ cell expansion. No therapy had been given to the patients at the time of blood sampling. The germline V gene has CDR1 DFQATT and CDR2 SNEGSKA (reference sequence). The CDR3 contains 13 residues. This clonotype was detected a few times. The TCR beta profiling, which covered VDJ combination and CDR3 sequence, was carried out using genomic DNA as the template. TCRdb ran MiXCR on the reads and lists one entry per CDR3 protein. The sample lists 310,000 or so distinct CDR3 sequences, 56% seen once, with roughly 1.2% in the top ten. Sequencing input: sorted CD4+, CD8+, or CD8+CD57+ T cells (not recorded which) from PBMCs. This rearrangement joins TRBV20-1 to TRBJ2-5, with 7 bases fitting TRBD2. This sequence originates from a human donor with aplastic anemia. CDR3 DNA sequence: TGCAGCCCTAAACCTAGCGGAAAAGAGACCCAGTACTTC. Translating it yields CSPKPSGKETQYF.